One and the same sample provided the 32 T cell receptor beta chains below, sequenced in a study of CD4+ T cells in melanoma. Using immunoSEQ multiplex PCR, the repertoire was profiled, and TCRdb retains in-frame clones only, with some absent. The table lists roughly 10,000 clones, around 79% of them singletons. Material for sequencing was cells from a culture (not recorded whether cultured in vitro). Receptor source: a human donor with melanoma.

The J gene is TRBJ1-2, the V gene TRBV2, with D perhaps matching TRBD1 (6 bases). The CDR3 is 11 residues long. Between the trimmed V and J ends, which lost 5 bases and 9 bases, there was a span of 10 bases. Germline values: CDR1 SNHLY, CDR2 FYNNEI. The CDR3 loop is CASSPQGSYTF. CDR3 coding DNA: TGTGCCAGCAGTCCACAGGGTAGCTACACCTTC.

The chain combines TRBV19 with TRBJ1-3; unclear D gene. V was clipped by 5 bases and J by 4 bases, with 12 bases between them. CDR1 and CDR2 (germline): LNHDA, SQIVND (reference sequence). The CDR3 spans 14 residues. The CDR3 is CASSPVGAGNTIYF. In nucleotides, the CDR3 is TGTGCCAGTAGTCCCGTCGGTGCCGGAAACACCATATATTTT. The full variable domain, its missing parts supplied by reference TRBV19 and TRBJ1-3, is DGGITQSPKYLFRKEGQNVTLSCEQNLNHDAMYWYRQDPGQGLRLIYYSQIVNDFQKGDIAEGYSVSREKKESFPLTVTSAQKNPTAFYLCASSPVGAGNTIYFGEGSWLTVV.

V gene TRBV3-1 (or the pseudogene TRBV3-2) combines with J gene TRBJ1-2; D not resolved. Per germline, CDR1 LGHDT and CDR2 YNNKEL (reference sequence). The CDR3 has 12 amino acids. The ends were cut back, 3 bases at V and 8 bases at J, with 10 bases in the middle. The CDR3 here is CASSQGLVGYTF. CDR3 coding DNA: TGTGCCAGCAGCCAGGGGTTGGTGGGCTACACCTTC.

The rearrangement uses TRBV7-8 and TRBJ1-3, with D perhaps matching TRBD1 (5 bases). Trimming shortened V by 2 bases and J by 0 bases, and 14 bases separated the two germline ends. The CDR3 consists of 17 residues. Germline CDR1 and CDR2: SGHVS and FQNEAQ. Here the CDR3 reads CASSLMGRADSGNTIYF. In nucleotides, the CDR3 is TGTGCCAGCAGCTTAATGGGCAGGGCCGACTCTGGAAACACCATATATTTT.

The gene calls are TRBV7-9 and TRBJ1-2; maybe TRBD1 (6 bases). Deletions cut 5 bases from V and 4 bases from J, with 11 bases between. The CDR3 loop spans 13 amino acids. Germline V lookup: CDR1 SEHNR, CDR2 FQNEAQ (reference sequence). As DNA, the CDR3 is TGTGCCAGCAGCACGACAGGATCCTATGGCTACACCTTC. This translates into CASSTTGSYGYTF. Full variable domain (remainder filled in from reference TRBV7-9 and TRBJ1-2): DTGVSQNPRHKITKRGQNVTFRCDPISEHNRLYWYRQTLGQGPEFLTYFQNEAQLEKSRLLSDRFSAERPKGSFSTLEIQRTEQGDSAMYLCASSTTGSYGYTFGSGTRLTVV.

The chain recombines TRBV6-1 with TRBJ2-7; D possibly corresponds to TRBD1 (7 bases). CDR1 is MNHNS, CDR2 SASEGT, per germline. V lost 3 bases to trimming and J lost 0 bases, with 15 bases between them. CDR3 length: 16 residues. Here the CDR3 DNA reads TGTGCCAGCAGTGATATGCCCCAGGGGGGCTCCTACGAGCAGTACTTC. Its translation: CASSDMPQGGSYEQYF.

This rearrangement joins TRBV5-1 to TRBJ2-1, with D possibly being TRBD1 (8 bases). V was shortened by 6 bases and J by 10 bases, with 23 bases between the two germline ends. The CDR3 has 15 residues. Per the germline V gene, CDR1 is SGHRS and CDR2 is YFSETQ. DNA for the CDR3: TGCGCCAGCATCAACAGGGGGGGGGTAGGGGACGAGCAGTTCTTC. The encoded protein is CASINRGGVGDEQFF.

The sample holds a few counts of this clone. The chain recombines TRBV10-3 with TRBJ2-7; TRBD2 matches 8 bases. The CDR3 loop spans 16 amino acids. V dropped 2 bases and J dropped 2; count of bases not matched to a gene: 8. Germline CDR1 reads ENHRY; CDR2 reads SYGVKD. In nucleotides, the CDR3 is TGTGCCATCAGTGAGACGGGGGGGCCGAGAACCTACGAGCAGTACTTC. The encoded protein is CAISETGGPRTYEQYF.

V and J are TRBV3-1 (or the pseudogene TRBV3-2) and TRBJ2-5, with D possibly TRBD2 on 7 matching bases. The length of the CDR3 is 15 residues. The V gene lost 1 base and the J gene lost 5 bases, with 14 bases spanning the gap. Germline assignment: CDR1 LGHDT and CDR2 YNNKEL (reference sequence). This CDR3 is CASSQGLGGGETQYF. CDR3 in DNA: TGTGCCAGCAGCCAAGGTTTAGGCGGGGGCGAGACCCAGTACTTC.

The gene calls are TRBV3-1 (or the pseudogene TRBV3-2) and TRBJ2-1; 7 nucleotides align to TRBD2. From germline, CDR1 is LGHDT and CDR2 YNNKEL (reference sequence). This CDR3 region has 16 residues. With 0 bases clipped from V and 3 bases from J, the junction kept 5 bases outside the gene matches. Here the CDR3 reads CASSQDGRSFYNEQFF. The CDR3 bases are TGTGCCAGCAGCCAAGACGGGAGGTCGTTCTACAATGAGCAGTTCTTC.

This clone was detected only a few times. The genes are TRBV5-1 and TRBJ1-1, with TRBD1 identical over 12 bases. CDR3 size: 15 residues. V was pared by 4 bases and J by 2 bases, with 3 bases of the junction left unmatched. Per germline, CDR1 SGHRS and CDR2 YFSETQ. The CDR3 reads CASSLGQGANTEAFF. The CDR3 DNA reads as TGCGCCAGCAGCCTGGGACAGGGGGCCAACACTGAAGCTTTCTTT.

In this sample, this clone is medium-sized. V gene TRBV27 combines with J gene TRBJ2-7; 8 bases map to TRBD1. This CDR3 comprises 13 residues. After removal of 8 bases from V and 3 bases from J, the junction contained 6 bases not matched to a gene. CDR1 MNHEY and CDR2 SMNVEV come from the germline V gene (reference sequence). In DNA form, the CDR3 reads TGTGCCAGCTCAAGACAGGGGATCTACGAGCAGTACTTC. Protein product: CASSRQGIYEQYF.

The CDR3 DNA follows: TGCGCCAGCGGAAACAAGGGGGGGTCCTCTGAAGCTTTCTTT. It encodes CASGNKGGSSEAFF. This chain uses TRBV10-2 with TRBJ1-1, with D possibly matching TRBD1 (6 bases). Trimming removed 8 bases from V and 6 bases from J, with 19 bases in between. The CDR3 is 14 amino acids. Germline CDR1 is WSHSY and CDR2 is SAAADI.

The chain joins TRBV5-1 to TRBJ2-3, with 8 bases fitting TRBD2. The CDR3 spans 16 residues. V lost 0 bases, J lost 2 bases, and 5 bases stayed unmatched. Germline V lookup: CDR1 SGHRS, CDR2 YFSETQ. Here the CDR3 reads CASSLGTSWATDTQYF. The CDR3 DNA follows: TGCGCCAGCAGCTTGGGGACTAGCTGGGCCACAGATACGCAGTATTTT. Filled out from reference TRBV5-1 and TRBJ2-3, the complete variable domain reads KAGVTQTPRYLIKTRGQQVTLSCSPISGHRSVSWYQQTPGQGLQFLFEYFSETQRNKGNFPGRFSGRQFSNSRSEMNVSTLELGDSALYLCASSLGTSWATDTQYFGPGTRLTVL.

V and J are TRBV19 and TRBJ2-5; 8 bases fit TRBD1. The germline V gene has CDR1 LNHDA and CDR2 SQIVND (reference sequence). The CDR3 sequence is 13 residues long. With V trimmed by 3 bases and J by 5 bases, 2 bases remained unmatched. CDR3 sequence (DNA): TGTGCCAGTAGTATTCACAGGGGGGAGACCCAGTACTTC. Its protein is CASSIHRGETQYF.

This chain's CDR3 is CASSPFRDRGGDTQYF. The DNA for the CDR3 is TGTGCCAGCTCACCATTCCGGGACAGGGGGGGAGATACGCAGTATTTT. The chain employs TRBV18 and TRBJ2-3, with 11 bases matching TRBD1. This CDR3 is built from 16 residues. Germline V lookup: CDR1 KGHSH, CDR2 LQKENI. Trimming cost V 2 bases and J 5 bases; bases outside gene matches: 6.

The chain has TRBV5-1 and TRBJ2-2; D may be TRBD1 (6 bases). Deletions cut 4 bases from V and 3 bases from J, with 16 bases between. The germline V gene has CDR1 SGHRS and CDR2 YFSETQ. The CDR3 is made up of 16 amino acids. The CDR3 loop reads CASSLYRVQHTGELFF. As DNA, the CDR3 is TGCGCCAGCAGCCTGTACAGGGTACAACACACCGGGGAGCTGTTTTTT.

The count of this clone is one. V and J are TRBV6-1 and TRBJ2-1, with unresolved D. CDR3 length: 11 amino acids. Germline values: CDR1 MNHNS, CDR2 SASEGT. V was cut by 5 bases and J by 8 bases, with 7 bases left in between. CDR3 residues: CASSPRDEQFF. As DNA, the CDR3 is TGTGCCAGCAGTCCTAGGGATGAGCAGTTCTTC.

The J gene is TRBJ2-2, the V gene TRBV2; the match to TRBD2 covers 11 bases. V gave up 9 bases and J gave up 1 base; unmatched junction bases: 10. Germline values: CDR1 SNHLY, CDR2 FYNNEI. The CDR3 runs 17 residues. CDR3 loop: CARDRELAGVNTGELFF. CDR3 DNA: TGTGCCAGAGACAGGGAACTAGCGGGGGTGAACACCGGGGAGCTGTTTTTT.

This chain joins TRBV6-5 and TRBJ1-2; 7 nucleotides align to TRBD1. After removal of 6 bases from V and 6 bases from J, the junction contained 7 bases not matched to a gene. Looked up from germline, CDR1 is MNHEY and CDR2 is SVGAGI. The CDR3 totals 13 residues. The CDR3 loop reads CASRFPGGNGYTF. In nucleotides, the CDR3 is TGTGCCAGCAGGTTCCCAGGGGGTAATGGCTACACCTTC.

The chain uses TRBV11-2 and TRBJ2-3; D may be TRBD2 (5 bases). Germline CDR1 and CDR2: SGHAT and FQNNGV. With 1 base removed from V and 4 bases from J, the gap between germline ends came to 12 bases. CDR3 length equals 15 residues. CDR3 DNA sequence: TGTGCCAGCAGCTTAGGCCAGGCGCGGGCAGATACGCAGTATTTT. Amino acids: CASSLGQARADTQYF.

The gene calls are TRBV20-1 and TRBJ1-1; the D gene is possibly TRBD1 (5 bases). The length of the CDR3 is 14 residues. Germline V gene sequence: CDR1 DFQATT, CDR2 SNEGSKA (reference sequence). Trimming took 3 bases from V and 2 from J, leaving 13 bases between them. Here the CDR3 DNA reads TGCAGTGCTAGTCCCCGGGGCAGCAACACTGAAGCTTTCTTT. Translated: CSASPRGSNTEAFF.

The CDR3 region is CASSRGAEDTQYF. CDR3 sequence (DNA): TGTGCCAGCAGTAGGGGGGCCGAAGATACGCAGTATTTT. V usage is TRBV2 and J usage is TRBJ2-3, with D perhaps matching TRBD1 or TRBD2 (6 bases each). CDR3 length: 13 residues. CDR1 SNHLY and CDR2 FYNNEI come from the germline V gene. Between the trimmed V and J ends, which lost 5 bases and 5 bases, there was a span of 11 bases.

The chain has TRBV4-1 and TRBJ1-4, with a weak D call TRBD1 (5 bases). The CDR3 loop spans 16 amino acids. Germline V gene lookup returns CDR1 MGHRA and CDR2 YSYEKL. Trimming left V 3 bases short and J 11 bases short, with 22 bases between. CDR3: CASSQSDNTLRGKLFF. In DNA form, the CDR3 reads TGCGCCAGCAGCCAGTCGGACAACACCCTCCGGGGGAAACTGTTTTTT.

CDR3 sequence (DNA): TGTGCCAGCAGCGTAGGAACTAGTCGGGCCGGGGAGCTGTTTTTT. Amino acid sequence: CASSVGTSRAGELFF. J is TRBJ2-2 and V is TRBV9, with TRBD2 as a possible D gene (5 bases). The CDR3 totals 15 residues. Trimming pared 0 bases from V and 6 bases from J, leaving 12 bases between. Per germline, CDR1 SGDLS and CDR2 YYNGEE.

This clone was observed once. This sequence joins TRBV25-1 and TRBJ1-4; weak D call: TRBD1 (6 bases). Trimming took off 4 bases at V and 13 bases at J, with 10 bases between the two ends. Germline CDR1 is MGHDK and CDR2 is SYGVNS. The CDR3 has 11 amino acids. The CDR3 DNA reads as TGTGCCAGCAGTGTCACAGGGACACTGTTTTTT. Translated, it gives CASSVTGTLFF.

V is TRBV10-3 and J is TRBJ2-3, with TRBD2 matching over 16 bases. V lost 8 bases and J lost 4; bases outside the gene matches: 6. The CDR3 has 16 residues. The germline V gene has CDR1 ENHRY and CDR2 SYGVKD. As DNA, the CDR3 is TGTGCCATCGGGACTAGCGGGGGGGCCATCGCAGATACGCAGTATTTT. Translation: CAIGTSGGAIADTQYF.

The CDR3 DNA follows: TGTGCCAGCCATAGGGAGATCTCCTACAATGAGCAGTTCTTC. Translating it yields CASHREISYNEQFF. The chain combines TRBV6-5 with TRBJ2-1, with D possibly matching TRBD2 (5 bases). V lost 8 bases and J lost 0, with 11 bases in between. The CDR3 covers 14 residues. The germline V gene encodes CDR1 MNHEY and CDR2 SVGAGI.

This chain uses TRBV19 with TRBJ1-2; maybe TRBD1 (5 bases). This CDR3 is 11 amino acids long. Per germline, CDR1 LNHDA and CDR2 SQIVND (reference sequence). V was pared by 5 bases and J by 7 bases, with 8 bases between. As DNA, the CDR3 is TGTGCCAGTAGTGGAAGGGGTGGCTACACCTTC. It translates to CASSGRGGYTF.

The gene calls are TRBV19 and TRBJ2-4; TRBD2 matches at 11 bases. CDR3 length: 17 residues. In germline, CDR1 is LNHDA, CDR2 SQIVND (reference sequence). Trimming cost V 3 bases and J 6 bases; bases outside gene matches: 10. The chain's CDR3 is CASSIPRASGGRNIQYF. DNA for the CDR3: TGTGCCAGTAGTATTCCCCGGGCTAGCGGGGGGAGAAACATTCAGTACTTC.

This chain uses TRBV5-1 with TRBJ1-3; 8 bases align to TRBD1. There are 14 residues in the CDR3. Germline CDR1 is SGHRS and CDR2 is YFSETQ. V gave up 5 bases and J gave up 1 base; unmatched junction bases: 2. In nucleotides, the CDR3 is TGCGCCAGCAGGGGACAGGTGTCTGGAAACACCATATATTTT. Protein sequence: CASRGQVSGNTIYF. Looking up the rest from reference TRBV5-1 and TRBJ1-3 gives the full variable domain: KAGVTQTPRYLIKTRGQQVTLSCSPISGHRSVSWYQQTPGQGLQFLFEYFSETQRNKGNFPGRFSGRQFSNSRSEMNVSTLELGDSALYLCASRGQVSGNTIYFGEGSWLTVV.

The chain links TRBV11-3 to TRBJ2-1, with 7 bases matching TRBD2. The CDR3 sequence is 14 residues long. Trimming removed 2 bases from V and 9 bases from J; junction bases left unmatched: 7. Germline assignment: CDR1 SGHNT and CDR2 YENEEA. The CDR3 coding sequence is TGTGCCAGCAGCTTAAGAGCCCCGGGGGGTGAGCAGTTCTTC. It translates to CASSLRAPGGEQFF. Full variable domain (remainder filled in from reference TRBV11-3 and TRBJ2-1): EAGVVQSPRYKIIEKKQPVAFWCNPISGHNTLYWYLQNLGQGPELLIRYENEEAVDDSQLPKDRFSAERLKGVDSTLKIQPAELGDSAVYLCASSLRAPGGEQFFGPGTRLTVL.